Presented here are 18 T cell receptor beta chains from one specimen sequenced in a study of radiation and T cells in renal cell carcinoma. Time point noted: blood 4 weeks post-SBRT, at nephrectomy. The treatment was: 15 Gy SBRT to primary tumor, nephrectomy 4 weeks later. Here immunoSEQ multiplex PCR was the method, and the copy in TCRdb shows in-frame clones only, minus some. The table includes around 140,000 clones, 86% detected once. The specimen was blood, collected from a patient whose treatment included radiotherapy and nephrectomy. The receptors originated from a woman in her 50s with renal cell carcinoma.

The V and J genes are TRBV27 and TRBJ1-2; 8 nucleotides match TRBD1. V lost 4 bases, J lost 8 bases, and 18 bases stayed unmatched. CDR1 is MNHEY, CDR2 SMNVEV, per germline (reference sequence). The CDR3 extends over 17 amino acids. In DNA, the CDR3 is TGTGCCAGCAGTTCCCCGGGACAGGATCGGAATGCGGAGGGCTACACCTTC. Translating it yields CASSSPGQDRNAEGYTF.

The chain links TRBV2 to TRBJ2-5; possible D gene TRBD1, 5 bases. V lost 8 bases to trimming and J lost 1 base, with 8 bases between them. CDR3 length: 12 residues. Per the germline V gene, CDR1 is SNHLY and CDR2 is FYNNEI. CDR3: CASGRAQETQYF. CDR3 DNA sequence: TGTGCCAGCGGCAGGGCCCAAGAGACCCAGTACTTC.

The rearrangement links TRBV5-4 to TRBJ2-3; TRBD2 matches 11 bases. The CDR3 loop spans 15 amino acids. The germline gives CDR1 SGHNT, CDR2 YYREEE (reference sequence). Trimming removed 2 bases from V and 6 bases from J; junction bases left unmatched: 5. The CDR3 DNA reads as TGTGCCAGCAGCTTTAGCGGGGGGGCGTCGGATACGCAGTATTTT. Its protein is CASSFSGGASDTQYF.

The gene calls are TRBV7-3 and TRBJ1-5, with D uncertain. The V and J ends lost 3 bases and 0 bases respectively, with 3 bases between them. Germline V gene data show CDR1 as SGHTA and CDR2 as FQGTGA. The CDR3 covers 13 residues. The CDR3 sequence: CASSLDSNQPQHF. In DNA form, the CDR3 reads TGTGCCAGCAGCTTGGATAGCAATCAGCCCCAGCATTTT.

CDR3 sequence reads: CASSSGAVETQYF. As DNA, the CDR3 is TGTGCCAGCAGCTCGGGGGCTGTAGAGACCCAGTACTTC. The V and J genes are TRBV5-4 and TRBJ2-5; D tentatively fits TRBD1 or TRBD2 (6 bases each). CDR3 length: 13 amino acids. CDR1 SGHNT and CDR2 YYREEE come from the germline V gene (reference sequence). Deletions cut 3 bases from V and 4 bases from J, with 10 bases between.

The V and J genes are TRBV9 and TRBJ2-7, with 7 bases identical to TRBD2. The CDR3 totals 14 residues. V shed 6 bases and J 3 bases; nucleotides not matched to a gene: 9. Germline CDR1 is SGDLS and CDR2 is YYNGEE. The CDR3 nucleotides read TGTGCCAGCAACAGAGAGGGAGGGGACTACGAGCAGTACTTC. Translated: CASNREGGDYEQYF.

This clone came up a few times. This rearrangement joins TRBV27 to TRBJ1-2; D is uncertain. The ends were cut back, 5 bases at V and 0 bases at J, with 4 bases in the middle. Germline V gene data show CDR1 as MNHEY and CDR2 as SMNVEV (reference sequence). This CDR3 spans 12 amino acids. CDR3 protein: CASSMTNYGYTF. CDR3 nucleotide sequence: TGTGCCAGCAGTATGACTAACTATGGCTACACCTTC.

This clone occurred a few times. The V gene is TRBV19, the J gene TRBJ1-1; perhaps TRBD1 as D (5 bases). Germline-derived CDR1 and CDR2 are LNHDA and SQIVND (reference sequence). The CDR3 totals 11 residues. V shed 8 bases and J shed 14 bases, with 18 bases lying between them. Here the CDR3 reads CASLGPRGEFF. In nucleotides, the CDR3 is TGTGCCAGTTTGGGGCCTAGGGGAGAGTTCTTT.

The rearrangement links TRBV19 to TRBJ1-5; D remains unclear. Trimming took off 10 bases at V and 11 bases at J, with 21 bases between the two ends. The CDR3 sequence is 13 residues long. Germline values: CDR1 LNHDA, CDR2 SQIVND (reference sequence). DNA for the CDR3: TGTGCCACCCTGGAGGCAGGCCGCGAAGCCCAGCATTTT. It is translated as CATLEAGREAQHF.

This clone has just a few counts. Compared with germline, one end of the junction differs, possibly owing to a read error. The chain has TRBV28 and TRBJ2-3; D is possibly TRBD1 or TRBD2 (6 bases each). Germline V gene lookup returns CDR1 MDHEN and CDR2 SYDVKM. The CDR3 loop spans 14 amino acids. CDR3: CASSLVQGRGVLAF. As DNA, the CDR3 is TGTGCCAGCAGTTTGGTGCAGGGGCGGGGCGTTCTGGCTTTT.

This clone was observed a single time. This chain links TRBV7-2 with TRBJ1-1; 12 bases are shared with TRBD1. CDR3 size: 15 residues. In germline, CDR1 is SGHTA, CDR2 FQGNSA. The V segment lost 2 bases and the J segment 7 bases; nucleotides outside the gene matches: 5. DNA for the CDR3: TGTGCCAGCAGCTTAAGGGACAGGGGGCCGGATGAAGCTTTCTTT. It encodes CASSLRDRGPDEAFF.

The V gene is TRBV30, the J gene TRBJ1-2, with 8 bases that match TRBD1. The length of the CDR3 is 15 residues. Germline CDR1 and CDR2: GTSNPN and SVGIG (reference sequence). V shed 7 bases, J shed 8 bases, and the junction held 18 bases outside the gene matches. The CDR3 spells CASSRDRRRRGGYTF. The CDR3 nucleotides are TGTGCCTCCTCCCGGGACAGGCGCCGTCGGGGAGGCTACACCTTC.

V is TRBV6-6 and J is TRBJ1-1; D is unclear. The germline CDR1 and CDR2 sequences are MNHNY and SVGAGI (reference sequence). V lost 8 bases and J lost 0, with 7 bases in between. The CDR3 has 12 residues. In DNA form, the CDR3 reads TGTGCCAGCTCGACGGTGAACACTGAAGCTTTCTTT. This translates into CASSTVNTEAFF.

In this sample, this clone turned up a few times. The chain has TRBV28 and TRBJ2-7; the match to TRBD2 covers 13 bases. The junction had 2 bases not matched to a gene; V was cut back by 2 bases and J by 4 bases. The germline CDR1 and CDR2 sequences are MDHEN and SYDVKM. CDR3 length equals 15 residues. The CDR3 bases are TGTGCCAGCAGTTTACCGGGACTAGCGGGGTACGAGCAGTACTTC. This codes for CASSLPGLAGYEQYF.

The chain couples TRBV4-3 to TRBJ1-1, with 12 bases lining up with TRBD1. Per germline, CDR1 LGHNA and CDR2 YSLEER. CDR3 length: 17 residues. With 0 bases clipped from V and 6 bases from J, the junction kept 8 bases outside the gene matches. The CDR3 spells CASSQDPGQGASPEAFF. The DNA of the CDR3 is TGCGCCAGCAGCCAAGATCCGGGACAGGGGGCTTCCCCTGAAGCTTTCTTT.

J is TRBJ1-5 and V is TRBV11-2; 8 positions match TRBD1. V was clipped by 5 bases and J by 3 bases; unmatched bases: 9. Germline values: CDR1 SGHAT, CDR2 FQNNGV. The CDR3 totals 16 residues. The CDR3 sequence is CASSPRTGRPNQPQHF. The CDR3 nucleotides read TGTGCCAGCAGCCCACGGACAGGGCGACCCAATCAGCCCCAGCATTTT.

CDR3 coding DNA: TGTGCCAGTAGTATCAGGCGACAGGGGGATAGGAGCAATCAGCCCCAGCATTTT. It specifies CASSIRRQGDRSNQPQHF. The rearrangement uses TRBV19 and TRBJ1-5, with 9 bases identical to TRBD1. Germline V gene data show CDR1 as LNHDA and CDR2 as SQIVND (reference sequence). This CDR3 is built from 18 residues. V was pared by 3 bases and J by 1 base, with 10 bases of the junction left unmatched.

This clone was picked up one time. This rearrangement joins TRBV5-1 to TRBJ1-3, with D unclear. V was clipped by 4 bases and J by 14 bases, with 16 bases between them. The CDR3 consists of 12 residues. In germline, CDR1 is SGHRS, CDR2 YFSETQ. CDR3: CASSPGPPFLYF. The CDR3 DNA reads TGCGCCAGCAGCCCCGGGCCGCCTTTTCTATATTTT.